One TCR beta chain is described in this entry. No antigen is known for it. Using immunoSEQ multiplex PCR, the repertoire was profiled, and TCRdb retains in-frame clones only, with some absent. This table holds fewer than 45,000 clones, around four fifths found once. The time point was: blood 4 weeks post-SBRT, at nephrectomy. This sample's treatment: 15 Gy SBRT to primary tumor, nephrectomy 4 weeks later. Nephrectomy followed 15 Gy stereotactic body radiation by 4 weeks. Blood was sampled at baseline, 2 weeks and 4 weeks after SBRT. The data originate from a study of radiation and T cells in renal cell carcinoma. CDR3 length: 12 residues. Trimming removed 6 bases from V and 7 bases from J, with 12 bases in between. The germline V gene has CDR1 SNHLY and CDR2 FYNNEI. Study-wide points: Pretreatment tumor biopsies were lacking, so baseline clonotypes are unknown. From baseline, blood top tumor clonotypes peaked at 2 weeks post-radiation.

The specimen was blood, collected from a patient whose treatment included radiotherapy and nephrectomy. The J gene is TRBJ2-5, the V gene TRBV2; D possibly corresponds to TRBD2 (5 bases). The TCR comes from a woman in her 70s with renal cell carcinoma. For the CDR3, the DNA is TGTGCCAGCAGCGGACTCCTCGTGACCCAGTACTTC. It yields the protein CASSGLLVTQYF.